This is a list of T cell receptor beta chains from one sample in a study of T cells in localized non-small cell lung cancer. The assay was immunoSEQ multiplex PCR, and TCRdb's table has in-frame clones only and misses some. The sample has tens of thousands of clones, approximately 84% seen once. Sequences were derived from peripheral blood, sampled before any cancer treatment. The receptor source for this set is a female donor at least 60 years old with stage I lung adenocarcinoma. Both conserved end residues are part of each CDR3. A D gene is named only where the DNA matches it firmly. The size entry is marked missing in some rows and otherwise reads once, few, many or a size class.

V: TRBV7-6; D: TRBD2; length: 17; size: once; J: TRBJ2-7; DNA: TGTGCCAGCAGCCACGGGGGGGAAGCGGGGGCCTCCTACGAGCAGTACTTC; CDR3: CASSHGGEAGASYEQYF
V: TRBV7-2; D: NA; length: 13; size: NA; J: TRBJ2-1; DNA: TGTGCCAGCAGCCCGAACTCCTACAATGAGCAGTTCTTC; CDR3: CASSPNSYNEQFF
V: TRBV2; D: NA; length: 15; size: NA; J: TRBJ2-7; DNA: TGTGCCAGCAAGTTCGGGAACGGCCCCTCCTACGAGCAGTACTTC; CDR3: CASKFGNGPSYEQYF
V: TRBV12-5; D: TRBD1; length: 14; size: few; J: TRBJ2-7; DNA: TGTGCTAGTGGTTTGGGGGACAGGGGTTACGAGCAGTACTTC; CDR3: CASGLGDRGYEQYF
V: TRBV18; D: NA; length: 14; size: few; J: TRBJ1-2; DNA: TGTGCCAGCTCTCCAGAGAACGGACGGGGTGGCTACACCTTC; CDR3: CASSPENGRGGYTF
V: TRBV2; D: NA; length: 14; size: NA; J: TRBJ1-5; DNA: TGTGCCAGCAGTGAAGAGGTTCCCAATCAGCCCCAGCATTTT; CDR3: CASSEEVPNQPQHF
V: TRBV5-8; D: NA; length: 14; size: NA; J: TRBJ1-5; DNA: TGTGCCAGCAGCTTGGGAGGGGCGCATCAGCCCCAGCATTTT; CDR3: CASSLGGAHQPQHF
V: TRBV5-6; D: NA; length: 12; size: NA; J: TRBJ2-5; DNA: TGTGCCAGCAGCTTGTGGAAGGGGACCCAGTACTTC; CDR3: CASSLWKGTQYF
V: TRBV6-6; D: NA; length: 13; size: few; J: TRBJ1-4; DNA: TGTGCCAGCACGGGACGGAGTAATGAAAAACTGTTTTTT; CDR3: CASTGRSNEKLFF
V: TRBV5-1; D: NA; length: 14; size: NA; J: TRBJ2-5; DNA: TGCGCCAGCAGCTTCCAGGGGGGTAGAGAGACCCAGTACTTC; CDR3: CASSFQGGRETQYF
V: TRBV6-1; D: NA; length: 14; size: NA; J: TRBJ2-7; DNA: TGTGCCAGCAGCTTAGGGGGGACAAAATACGAGCAGTACTTC; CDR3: CASSLGGTKYEQYF
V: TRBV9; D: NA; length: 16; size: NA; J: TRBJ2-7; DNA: TGTGCCAGCAGCTTTCACCCGGGAGCAGGCTCCTACGAGCAGTACTTC; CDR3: CASSFHPGAGSYEQYF
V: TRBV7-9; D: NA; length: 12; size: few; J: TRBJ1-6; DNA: TGTGCCAGCAGCTGGGGGGATTCACCCCTCCACTTT; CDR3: CASSWGDSPLHF
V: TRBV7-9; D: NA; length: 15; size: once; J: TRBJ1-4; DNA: TGTGCCAGCAGCAGTATGGGGCAGGAAGGTGAAAAACTGTTTTTT; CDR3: CASSSMGQEGEKLFF
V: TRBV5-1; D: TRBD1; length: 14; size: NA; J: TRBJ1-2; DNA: TGCGCCAGCAGCACGCCGGGACAGAAATCTGGCTACACCTTC; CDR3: CASSTPGQKSGYTF
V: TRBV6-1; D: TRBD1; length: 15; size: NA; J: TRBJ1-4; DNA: TGTGCCAGCAGTGAGGGACAGCGGGGACTCGAAAAACTGTTTTTT; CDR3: CASSEGQRGLEKLFF
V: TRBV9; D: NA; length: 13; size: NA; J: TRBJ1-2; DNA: TGTGCCAGCAGCTTTCGGGAGGACTATGGCTACACCTTC; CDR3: CASSFREDYGYTF
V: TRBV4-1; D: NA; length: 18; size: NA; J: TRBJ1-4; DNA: TGCGCCAGCTCAAAAGGGGAGGGCCGGGCCCTCCCTAATGAAAAACTGTTTTTT; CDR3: CASSKGEGRALPNEKLFF
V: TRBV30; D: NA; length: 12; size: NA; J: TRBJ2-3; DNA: TGTGCCTGGAGTGTAGAGGGAAATACGCAGTATTTT; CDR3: CAWSVEGNTQYF
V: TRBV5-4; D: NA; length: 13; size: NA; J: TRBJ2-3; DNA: TGTGCCAGCAGCTTGGGGAACGCGGACACGCAGTATTTT; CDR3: CASSLGNADTQYF
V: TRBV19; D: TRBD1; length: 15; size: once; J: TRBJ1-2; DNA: TGTGCCAGTAGTAGCGGACAGGGTATCCGCTATGGCTACACCTTC; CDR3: CASSSGQGIRYGYTF
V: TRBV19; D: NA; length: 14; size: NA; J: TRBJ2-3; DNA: TGTGCCAGTAGTGTCGATCAGGGTACAGATACGCAGTATTTT; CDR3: CASSVDQGTDTQYF
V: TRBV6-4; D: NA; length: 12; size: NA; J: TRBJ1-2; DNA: TGTGCCAGCAGTGACGGGCCCTATGGCTACACCTTC; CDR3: CASSDGPYGYTF
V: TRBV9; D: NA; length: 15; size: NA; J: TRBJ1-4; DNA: TGTGCCAGCAGCGTAGCGGGGACAACTAATGAAAAACTGTTTTTT; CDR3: CASSVAGTTNEKLFF
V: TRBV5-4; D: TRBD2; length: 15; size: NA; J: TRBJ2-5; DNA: TGTGCCAGCAGCTCGGGACTAGCGAGTCAAGAGACCCAGTACTTC; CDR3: CASSSGLASQETQYF
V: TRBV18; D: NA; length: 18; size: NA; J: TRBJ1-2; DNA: TGTGCCAGCTCACCACCGTACGGGACGGGGGGCCCTAACTATGGCTACACCTTC; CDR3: CASSPPYGTGGPNYGYTF
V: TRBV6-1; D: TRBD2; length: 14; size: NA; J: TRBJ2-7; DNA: TGTGCCAGCAGGCTAGGGACTACCTCCTACGAGCAGTACTTC; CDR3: CASRLGTTSYEQYF
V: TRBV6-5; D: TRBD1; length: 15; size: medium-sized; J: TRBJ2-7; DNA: TGTGCCAGCAGTTATAGGCAGGGACAGGGGTACGAGCAGTACTTC; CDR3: CASSYRQGQGYEQYF
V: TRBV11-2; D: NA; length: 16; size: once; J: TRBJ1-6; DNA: TGTGCCAGCAGCCCACGACAGACTTCCTATAATTCACCCCTCCACTTT; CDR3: CASSPRQTSYNSPLHF
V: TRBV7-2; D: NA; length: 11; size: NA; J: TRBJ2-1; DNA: TGTGCCAGCAGCTTTGTCCGCGAGCAGTTCTTC; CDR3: CASSFVREQFF
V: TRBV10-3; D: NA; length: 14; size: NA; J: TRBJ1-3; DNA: TGTGCCATCAACCCTACAGGGCCTGGAAACACCATATATTTT; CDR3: CAINPTGPGNTIYF
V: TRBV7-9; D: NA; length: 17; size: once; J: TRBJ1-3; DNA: TGTGCCAGCAGCTTAGCTGGGTTGGGGCTCTCTGGAAACACCATATATTTT; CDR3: CASSLAGLGLSGNTIYF
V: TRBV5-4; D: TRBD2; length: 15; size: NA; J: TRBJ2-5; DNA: TGTGCCAGCAGCTCCTCGGGGGGGATCCAAGAGACCCAGTACTTC; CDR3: CASSSSGGIQETQYF
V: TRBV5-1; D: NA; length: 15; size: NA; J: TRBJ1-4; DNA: TGCGCCAGCAGCTCTGGACGGGACAACCTTGAAAAACTGTTTTTT; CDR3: CASSSGRDNLEKLFF
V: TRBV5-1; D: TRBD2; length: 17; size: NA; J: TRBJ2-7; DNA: TGCGCCAGCAGCTTGATTCTGGGCGGGAGGTTGGTCTACGAGCAGTACTTC; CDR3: CASSLILGGRLVYEQYF
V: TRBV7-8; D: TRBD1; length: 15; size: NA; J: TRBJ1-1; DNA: TGTGCCAGCAGCTTACGGGACAGGGTTATCACTGAAGCTTTCTTT; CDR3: CASSLRDRVITEAFF
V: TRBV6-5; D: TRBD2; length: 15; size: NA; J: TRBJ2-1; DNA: TGTGCCAGCAATACCCCGGGACTAGCTTTTTATGAGCAGTTCTTC; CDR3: CASNTPGLAFYEQFF
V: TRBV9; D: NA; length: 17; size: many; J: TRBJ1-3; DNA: TGTGCCAGCAGCGCCTCTGATGCGCGCGGCAGGGGAAACACCATATATTTT; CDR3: CASSASDARGRGNTIYF
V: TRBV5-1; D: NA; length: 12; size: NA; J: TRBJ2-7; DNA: TGCGCCAGCAGTTCAGTCGTCCACGAGCAGTACTTC; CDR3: CASSSVVHEQYF
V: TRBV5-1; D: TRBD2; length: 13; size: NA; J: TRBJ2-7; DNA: TGCGCCAGCAGCTCGGGGGGGTTCTACGAGCAGTACTTC; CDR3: CASSSGGFYEQYF
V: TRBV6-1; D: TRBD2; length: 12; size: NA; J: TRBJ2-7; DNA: TGTGCCAGCAGTCCCGGGGGGTACGAGCAGTACTTC; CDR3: CASSPGGYEQYF
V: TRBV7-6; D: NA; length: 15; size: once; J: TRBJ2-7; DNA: TGTGCCAGCAGCTTAGCGGCGGACAGAAGCTACGAGCAGTACTTC; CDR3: CASSLAADRSYEQYF
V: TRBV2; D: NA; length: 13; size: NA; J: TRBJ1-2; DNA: TGTGCCAGCAACCGGGGGGAAGACTATGGCTACACCTTC; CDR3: CASNRGEDYGYTF
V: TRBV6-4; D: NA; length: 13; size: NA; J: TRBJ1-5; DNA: TGTGCCAGCAGCGAGACCGAAAATCAGCCCCAGCATTTT; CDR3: CASSETENQPQHF
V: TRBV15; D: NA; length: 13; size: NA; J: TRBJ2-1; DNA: TGTGCCACCCGGGCCCTATCGGTCTATGAGCAGTTCTTC; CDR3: CATRALSVYEQFF
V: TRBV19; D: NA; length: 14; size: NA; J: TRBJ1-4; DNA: TGTGCCAGTAGGCCACAGGGAGTCGGGGAAAAACTGTTTTTT; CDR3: CASRPQGVGEKLFF